This T cell receptor beta chain originates from a study of T cell responses to AZD1222 COVID-19 vaccine. This table comes from immunoSEQ multiplex PCR, and its TCRdb copy is limited to in-frame clones, with some not included. In the table there are 85,000 to 100,000 clones, around 86% of which are singletons. The sequence came from an adult in good health. The specimen was peripheral blood, collected on day 0 of AZD1222 vaccination.

CDR3 loop: CASSTIQGSYTF. The CDR3 coding sequence is TGTGCCAGTAGTACAATCCAGGGGAGCTACACCTTC. The rearrangement links TRBV19 to TRBJ1-2, with a weak D call TRBD1 (6 bases). Germline V gene lookup returns CDR1 LNHDA and CDR2 SQIVND (reference sequence). The CDR3 is 12 amino acids. The V and J ends lost 4 bases and 9 bases respectively, with 12 bases between them.